The source of this T cell receptor beta chain is a study of beta chain features in type 1 diabetes. V lost 0 bases to trimming and J lost 7 bases; unmatched junction nucleotides: 5. Germline V lookup: CDR1 SGHRS, CDR2 YFSETQ. This CDR3 has 15 amino acids. Expressed TCRB transcripts were sequenced after all isolated RNA was converted to cDNA. Libraries were prepared by immunoSEQ multiplex PCR; TCRdb keeps only in-frame clonotypes and omits some of them. Found here are 35,000 to 45,000 clones, roughly 64% of them singletons; the top ten hold approximately 2%. The sequence was collected from a woman aged 25 to 45 in good health. Specimen: Tregs from blood. The chain employs TRBV5-1 and TRBJ2-1; TRBD2 agrees at 9 bases. Written as DNA, the CDR3 is TGCGCCAGCAGCTTGGCGCGGGAGGGCCGGAATGAGCAGTTCTTC. Translating gives CASSLAREGRNEQFF. The full variable domain, with the rest looked up from reference TRBV5-1 and TRBJ2-1, is KAGVTQTPRYLIKTRGQQVTLSCSPISGHRSVSWYQQTPGQGLQFLFEYFSETQRNKGNFPGRFSGRQFSNSRSEMNVSTLELGDSALYLCASSLAREGRNEQFFGPGTRLTVL.